One sample yielded the 24 T cell receptor beta chains listed below, sequenced in a study of CD8+ T cells in alopecia areata. Stated treatment: oral pan-JAK inhibitor, 5-10 mg twice daily. Following extraction, RNA underwent reverse transcription to cDNA, which served as the sequencing template. Sequenced by immunoSEQ multiplex PCR; TCRdb stores in-frame clones only, minus some. The sample shows approximately 200,000 clones, over 40% of them seen only once. This specimen consisted of CD4+ T cells sorted from blood, obtained at approximately week 37, from a patient treated with tofacitinib. These receptor sequences come from a human donor with alopecia areata.

This chain links TRBV27 with TRBJ2-3; D tentatively reads TRBD1 or TRBD2 (5 bases each). The germline V gene has CDR1 MNHEY and CDR2 SMNVEV (reference sequence). There are 15 residues in the CDR3. V lost 8 bases and J 3 bases, leaving 18 bases between the germline ends. The CDR3 nucleotides read TGTGCCAGCGCACGGTCCAGGGACCAAACAGATACGCAGTATTTT. It is translated as CASARSRDQTDTQYF.

CDR3 in DNA: TGTGCCTGGAGTGTTCTGGCGGGGACCCAGCCCCAGCATTTT. Its translation is CAWSVLAGTQPQHF. The V and J genes are TRBV30 and TRBJ1-5; tentatively, D is TRBD1 (5 bases). The ends were cut back, 0 bases at V and 7 bases at J, with 13 bases in the middle. The CDR3 spans 14 residues. Germline CDR1 reads GTSNPN; CDR2 reads SVGIG (reference sequence).

The gene calls are TRBV7-9 and TRBJ2-6, with D unresolved. V gave up 0 bases and J gave up 2 bases, with 11 bases separating them. This CDR3 is built from 17 residues. Germline V gene data show CDR1 as SEHNR and CDR2 as FQNEAQ (reference sequence). CDR3 residues: CASSLARPATGANVLTF. CDR3 sequence (DNA): TGTGCCAGCAGCTTAGCTAGGCCAGCCACTGGGGCCAACGTCCTGACTTTC.

This clone has more than one count but fewer than ten. The chain links TRBV9 to TRBJ2-5; D gene uncertain. The CDR3 extends over 12 amino acids. The V end was cut by 3 bases, the J end by 5 bases, with 8 bases between. CDR1 is SGDLS and CDR2 is YYNGEE in the germline V gene. The CDR3 region is CASSEPTETQYF. The CDR3 coding sequence is TGTGCCAGCAGCGAGCCGACGGAGACCCAGTACTTC. Combining the CDR3 with reference TRBV9 and TRBJ2-5 gives the whole variable domain DSGVTQTPKHLITATGQRVTLRCSPRSGDLSVYWYQQSLDQGLQFLIQYYNGEERAKGNILERFSAQQFPDLHSELNLSSLELGDSALYFCASSEPTETQYFGPGTRLLVL.

The CDR3 loop is CASSYRGAGANVLTF. CDR3 sequence (DNA): TGTGCCAGCAGCTACAGGGGCGCTGGGGCCAACGTCCTGACTTTC. This chain uses TRBV7-2 with TRBJ2-6; TRBD1 aligns across 7 bases. Trimming took 4 bases from V and 2 from J; bases not matched to a gene: 2. Germline assignment: CDR1 SGHTA and CDR2 FQGNSA. CDR3 length: 15 residues.

As DNA, the CDR3 is TGCGCCAGCAGCTTGAGGGCAGGGGGAGAAAAACTGTTTTTT. Residues: CASSLRAGGEKLFF. This chain joins TRBV5-1 and TRBJ1-4, with 7 bases aligning to TRBD1. V trimming: 1 base; J trimming: 8 bases; junction bases outside the gene matches: 5. The V gene's germline CDR1 is SGHRS and CDR2 YFSETQ. This CDR3 is 14 amino acids long.

J is TRBJ2-3 and V is TRBV7-2, with no clear D. Trimming took off 2 bases at V and 2 bases at J, with 2 bases between the two ends. The CDR3 runs 12 residues. CDR1 SGHTA and CDR2 FQGNSA come from the germline V gene. Here the CDR3 reads CASSLITDTQYF. CDR3 nucleotides: TGTGCCAGCAGCTTAATCACAGATACGCAGTATTTT.

The chain employs TRBV7-6 and TRBJ1-6; 10 nucleotides align to TRBD1. V was pared by 3 bases and J by 8 bases, with 4 bases of the junction left unmatched. Germline CDR1 and CDR2: SGHVS and FNYEAQ. The CDR3 runs 15 residues. The CDR3 DNA sequence: TGTGCCAGCAGCTTTTCGGGACAGGGGCATTCACCCCTCCACTTT. It is translated as CASSFSGQGHSPLHF.

The chain employs TRBV4-2 and TRBJ1-1; 7 positions match TRBD1. V lost 1 base, J lost 2 bases, and 10 bases stayed unmatched. The CDR3 covers 17 residues. From germline, CDR1 is LGHNA and CDR2 YNFKEQ. The DNA of the CDR3 is TGTGCCAGCAGCCAAGCAGGGGGGCGGACGAGAAACACTGAAGCTTTCTTT. Protein product: CASSQAGGRTRNTEAFF.

This chain uses TRBV9 with TRBJ2-6, with 7 bases aligning to TRBD1. Germline V lookup: CDR1 SGDLS, CDR2 YYNGEE. With 2 bases clipped from V and 2 bases from J, the junction kept 10 bases outside the gene matches. The CDR3 is 18 residues long. The CDR3 DNA sequence: TGTGCCAGCAGCGTCGAATTAGACAGGGTTGCTGGGGCCAACGTCCTGACTTTC. Translating gives CASSVELDRVAGANVLTF.

V usage is TRBV28 and J usage is TRBJ2-1; unclear D gene. CDR3 length: 13 residues. The germline CDR1 and CDR2 sequences are MDHEN and SYDVKM. The germline V and J ends were trimmed by 11 bases and 8 bases, with 19 bases remaining between them. The CDR3 region is CAASSPVVDEQFF. For the CDR3, the DNA is TGTGCCGCCAGTTCCCCGGTAGTGGATGAGCAGTTCTTC.

The chain couples TRBV9 to TRBJ2-1; 7 bases agree with TRBD2. CDR1 is SGDLS and CDR2 is YYNGEE in the germline V gene. V gave up 0 bases and J gave up 5 bases; unmatched junction bases: 11. The CDR3 runs 17 residues. The CDR3 here is CASSVGRRTSRDNEQFF. The CDR3 nucleotides read TGTGCCAGCAGCGTAGGGCGACGGACTAGTCGTGACAATGAGCAGTTCTTC.

This chain uses TRBV25-1 with TRBJ2-6; D is perhaps TRBD1 (6 bases). The CDR3 sequence is 18 residues long. Germline CDR1 MGHDK, CDR2 SYGVNS. The V and J ends lost 0 bases and 3 bases respectively, with 15 bases between them. The CDR3, as DNA: TGTGCCAGCAGTGAATATAGGGCAGGGGTGAGTGGGGCCAACGTCCTGACTTTC. Its protein is CASSEYRAGVSGANVLTF.

The chain is built from TRBV29-1 and TRBJ1-2; D perhaps matches TRBD1 (5 bases). Germline CDR1 and CDR2: SQVTM and ANQGSEA. The CDR3 is 12 amino acids. Trimming removed 3 bases from V and 8 bases from J, with 13 bases in between. CDR3: CSVEEGLGGYTF. DNA of the CDR3: TGCAGCGTTGAGGAGGGGTTGGGAGGCTACACCTTC.

The V call is TRBV25-1, the J call TRBJ2-7; weak D call: TRBD1 (6 bases). V lost 4 bases to trimming and J lost 2 bases, with 12 bases between them. CDR3 length: 14 residues. The germline V gene encodes CDR1 MGHDK and CDR2 SYGVNS. The CDR3 is CASSAGTNAYEQYF. DNA for the CDR3: TGTGCCAGCAGTGCTGGGACAAACGCCTACGAGCAGTACTTC.

CDR3 residues: CASSKVQGQTEAFF. The CDR3 DNA sequence: TGCGCCAGCAGCAAAGTTCAGGGCCAAACTGAAGCTTTCTTT. V is TRBV5-1 and J is TRBJ1-1, with D perhaps matching TRBD1 (5 bases). CDR3 length equals 14 residues. Trimming cost V 4 bases and J 5 bases, with 15 bases left between them. Germline values: CDR1 SGHRS, CDR2 YFSETQ.

This chain links TRBV7-2 with TRBJ1-5; TRBD1 aligns across 11 bases. The CDR3 sequence is 14 residues long. Germline assignment: CDR1 SGHTA and CDR2 FQGNSA. V was pared by 1 base and J by 10 bases, with 3 bases of the junction left unmatched. CDR3 in amino acids: CASSLEGTGGPQHF. The CDR3 nucleotides read TGTGCCAGCAGCTTAGAGGGGACAGGGGGTCCCCAGCATTTT.

This clone was counted a few times. This rearrangement joins TRBV13 to TRBJ2-7; D may match TRBD1 or TRBD2 (5 bases each). The CDR3 length is 14 residues. Per germline, CDR1 PRHDT and CDR2 FYEKMQ (reference sequence). Trimming took off 6 bases at V and 2 bases at J, with 14 bases between the two ends. CDR3 nucleotide sequence: TGTGCCAGCAGTTTCCCCGGGGCTACCTACGAGCAGTACTTC. It yields the protein CASSFPGATYEQYF.

The chain is built from TRBV2 and TRBJ2-7; D is ambiguous. Germline CDR1 reads SNHLY; CDR2 reads FYNNEI. Trimming shortened V by 6 bases and J by 5 bases, and 8 bases separated the two germline ends. This CDR3 comprises 11 residues. The CDR3 region is CASRFSHEQYF. Here the CDR3 DNA reads TGTGCCAGCAGATTTTCGCACGAGCAGTACTTC.

This clone showed up just once. The rearrangement joins TRBV4-2 to TRBJ1-5; 7 bases line up with TRBD1. In germline, CDR1 is LGHNA, CDR2 YNFKEQ. This CDR3 spans 14 amino acids. Trimming at V came to 3 bases and at J to 6 bases, leaving 5 bases not matched to a gene. CDR3 DNA sequence: TGTGCCAGCAGCCACGAGACAGGGTTTCAGCCCCAGCATTTT. It translates to CASSHETGFQPQHF.

The sample holds a few counts of this clone. The chain recombines TRBV15 with TRBJ2-3; D may be TRBD2 (6 bases). The CDR3 extends over 16 amino acids. The germline V gene encodes CDR1 LNHNV and CDR2 YYDKDF (reference sequence). V lost 4 bases and J 1 base, leaving 15 bases between the germline ends. CDR3 sequence reads: CATSNPRDSRTDTQYF. CDR3 sequence (DNA): TGTGCCACCAGCAACCCCAGGGACTCCCGCACAGATACGCAGTATTTT.

On this clone itself: The identical CDR3 is also encoded by other nucleotide sequences in the sample. This chain uses TRBV30 with TRBJ1-4; no definite D call. CDR1 is GTSNPN, CDR2 SVGIG, per germline (reference sequence). The CDR3 runs 14 residues. V shed 0 bases and J shed 0 bases, with 5 bases lying between them. The CDR3 here is CAWSVGTTNEKLFF. The DNA of the CDR3 is TGTGCCTGGAGTGTAGGGACAACTAATGAAAAACTGTTTTTT.

The V call is TRBV2, the J call TRBJ2-1, with TRBD1 matching over 9 bases. Germline loops: CDR1 SNHLY, CDR2 FYNNEI. CDR3 size: 18 residues. V shed 8 bases, J shed 3 bases, and the junction held 17 bases outside the gene matches. CDR3 nucleotide sequence: TGTGCCAGCGGCCGGGGACAGGGCTCCTCGTTAATCTACAATGAGCAGTTCTTC. Residues: CASGRGQGSSLIYNEQFF. Looking up the rest from reference TRBV2 and TRBJ2-1 gives the full variable domain: EPEVTQTPSHQVTQMGQEVILRCVPISNHLYFYWYRQILGQKVEFLVSFYNNEISEKSEIFDDQFSVERPDGSNFTLKIRSTKLEDSAMYFCASGRGQGSSLIYNEQFFGPGTRLTVL.

This clone was observed a few times. The CDR3 nucleotides are TGCAGCGTTGAGCAAAAGTCAAGGACTGAAGCTTTCTTT. Protein sequence: CSVEQKSRTEAFF. The chain is built from TRBV29-1 and TRBJ1-1, with D unresolved. CDR3 length: 13 residues. Germline assignment: CDR1 SQVTM and CDR2 ANQGSEA. Trimming took off 3 bases at V and 5 bases at J, with 13 bases between the two ends. The full variable domain, completed using reference TRBV29-1 and TRBJ1-1, is SAVISQKPSRDICQRGTSLTIQCQVDSQVTMMFWYRQQPGQSLTLIATANQGSEATYESGFVIDKFPISRPNLTFSTLTVSNMSPEDSSIYLCSVEQKSRTEAFFGQGTRLTVV.